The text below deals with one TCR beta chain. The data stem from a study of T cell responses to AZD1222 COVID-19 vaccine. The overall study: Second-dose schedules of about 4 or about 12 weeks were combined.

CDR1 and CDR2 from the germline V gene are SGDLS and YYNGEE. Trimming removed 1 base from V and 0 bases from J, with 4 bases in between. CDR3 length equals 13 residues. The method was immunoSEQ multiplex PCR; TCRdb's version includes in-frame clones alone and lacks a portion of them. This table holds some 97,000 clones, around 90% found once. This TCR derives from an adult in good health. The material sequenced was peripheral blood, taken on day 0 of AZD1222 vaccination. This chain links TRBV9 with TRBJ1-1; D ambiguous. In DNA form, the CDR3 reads TGTGCCAGCAGCGTAACTGTGAACACTGAAGCTTTCTTT. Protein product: CASSVTVNTEAFF.